Presented here are 11 T cell receptor beta chains from one specimen sequenced in a study of blood T cell repertoires in COVID-19. Measured with immunoSEQ multiplex PCR; TCRdb has only the in-frame clones, and not every one. Of fewer than 70,000 clones in the sample, approximately 85% are singletons; the top ten hold roughly 25%. The sequencing sample was made of peripheral blood. These TCRs come from a man aged 45-60 years with acute or convalescent COVID-19.

J is TRBJ1-6 and V is TRBV9; D unclear. CDR3 size: 17 residues. V gave up 0 bases and J gave up 0 bases, with 10 bases separating them. CDR1 is SGDLS, CDR2 YYNGEE, per germline. CDR3 in DNA: TGTGCCAGCAGCGTAGGAGTGGTGAGCTCCTATAATTCACCCCTCCACTTT. Protein sequence: CASSVGVVSSYNSPLHF.

The V call is TRBV10-3, the J call TRBJ1-1; D might be TRBD1 (5 bases). Germline assignment: CDR1 ENHRY and CDR2 SYGVKD. V was shortened by 6 bases and J by 1 base, with 12 bases between the two germline ends. The CDR3 spans 14 residues. The CDR3 DNA sequence: TGTGCCATCAGGGGGCGGGGAGAGAACACTGAAGCTTTCTTT. Its protein product is CAIRGRGENTEAFF.

The J gene is TRBJ1-3, the V gene TRBV5-1, with 11 positions matching TRBD1. This CDR3 contains 15 residues. The germline CDR1 and CDR2 sequences are SGHRS and YFSETQ. The V gene end was trimmed by 7 bases and the J gene end by 2 bases; junction bases not matched to a gene: 5. The CDR3 DNA reads TGCGCCAGCGGACAGGGGGCGTTCGCTGGAAACACCATATATTTT. Protein: CASGQGAFAGNTIYF.

V gene TRBV30 combines with J gene TRBJ1-6, with no clear D. CDR1 GTSNPN and CDR2 SVGIG come from the germline V gene (reference sequence). CDR3 length: 15 residues. Trimming removed 1 base from V and 7 bases from J, with 14 bases in between. Here the CDR3 reads CAWSGRVGFNSPLHF. The CDR3 DNA sequence: TGTGCCTGGAGTGGGAGGGTAGGCTTCAATTCACCCCTCCACTTT.

This clone was counted many times. CDR3 coding DNA: TGTGCCAGCAGCTTAGTGCACGCCCTACTAGCGGGGCACCCCTACGAGCAGTACGTC. This gives the protein CASSLVHALLAGHPYEQYV. This chain uses TRBV7-6 with TRBJ2-7; the match to TRBD2 covers 10 bases. Trimming at V came to 1 base and at J to 2 bases, leaving 14 bases not matched to a gene. Germline assignment: CDR1 SGHVS and CDR2 FNYEAQ. The CDR3 spans 19 residues.

The chain joins TRBV30 to TRBJ1-2, with D maybe TRBD1 (6 bases). V was shortened by 3 bases and J by 11 bases, with 13 bases between the two germline ends. The germline V gene has CDR1 GTSNPN and CDR2 SVGIG (reference sequence). This CDR3 has 11 amino acids. The CDR3 nucleotides are TGTGCCTGGAGACTACAGGACAGATACACCTTC. The encoded protein is CAWRLQDRYTF.

The V call is TRBV10-2, the J call TRBJ1-4, with 9 bases that match TRBD1. This CDR3 contains 14 residues. Germline trimming cut 6 bases from V and 5 bases from J; bases unmatched to any gene: 4. Germline CDR1 WSHSY, CDR2 SAAADI. The CDR3 spells CASRKGTGNEKLFF. The CDR3 DNA follows: TGCGCCAGCAGGAAAGGGACAGGGAATGAAAAACTGTTTTTT.

This clone was observed once. This chain uses TRBV2 with TRBJ2-7; perhaps TRBD1 as D (5 bases). Germline-derived CDR1 and CDR2 are SNHLY and FYNNEI. V was pared by 6 bases and J by 6 bases, with 15 bases between. CDR3 length: 13 residues. The CDR3 sequence is CASSQGTATEQYV. The CDR3 bases are TGTGCCAGCAGCCAGGGCACCGCAACCGAGCAGTACGTC.

The CDR3 loop is CASSYNCPRLDEQYV. The CDR3 DNA follows: TGTGCCAGCAGTTACAATTGTCCTAGGCTAGACGAGCAGTACGTC. V gene TRBV6-5 combines with J gene TRBJ2-7; unclear D gene. The germline V and J ends were trimmed by 2 bases and 5 bases, with 16 bases remaining between them. CDR1 and CDR2 from the germline V gene are MNHEY and SVGAGI. The CDR3 runs to 15 residues.

The CDR3 DNA follows: TGCGCCAGCAGAAACATCCCTGGAAACACCATATATTTT. Its protein product is CASRNIPGNTIYF. The genes are TRBV4-1 and TRBJ1-3; D is unclear. The germline gives CDR1 MGHRA, CDR2 YSYEKL. V lost 6 bases and J 2 bases, leaving 8 bases between the germline ends. The CDR3 sequence is 13 residues long.

The rearrangement links TRBV28 to TRBJ1-2; D uncertain. V lost 10 bases, J lost 2 bases, and 5 bases lay in between. This CDR3 region has 10 residues. The germline gives CDR1 MDHEN, CDR2 SYDVKM. The CDR3 here is CATENYGYTF. CDR3 bases: TGTGCCACAGAAAACTATGGCTACACCTTC.